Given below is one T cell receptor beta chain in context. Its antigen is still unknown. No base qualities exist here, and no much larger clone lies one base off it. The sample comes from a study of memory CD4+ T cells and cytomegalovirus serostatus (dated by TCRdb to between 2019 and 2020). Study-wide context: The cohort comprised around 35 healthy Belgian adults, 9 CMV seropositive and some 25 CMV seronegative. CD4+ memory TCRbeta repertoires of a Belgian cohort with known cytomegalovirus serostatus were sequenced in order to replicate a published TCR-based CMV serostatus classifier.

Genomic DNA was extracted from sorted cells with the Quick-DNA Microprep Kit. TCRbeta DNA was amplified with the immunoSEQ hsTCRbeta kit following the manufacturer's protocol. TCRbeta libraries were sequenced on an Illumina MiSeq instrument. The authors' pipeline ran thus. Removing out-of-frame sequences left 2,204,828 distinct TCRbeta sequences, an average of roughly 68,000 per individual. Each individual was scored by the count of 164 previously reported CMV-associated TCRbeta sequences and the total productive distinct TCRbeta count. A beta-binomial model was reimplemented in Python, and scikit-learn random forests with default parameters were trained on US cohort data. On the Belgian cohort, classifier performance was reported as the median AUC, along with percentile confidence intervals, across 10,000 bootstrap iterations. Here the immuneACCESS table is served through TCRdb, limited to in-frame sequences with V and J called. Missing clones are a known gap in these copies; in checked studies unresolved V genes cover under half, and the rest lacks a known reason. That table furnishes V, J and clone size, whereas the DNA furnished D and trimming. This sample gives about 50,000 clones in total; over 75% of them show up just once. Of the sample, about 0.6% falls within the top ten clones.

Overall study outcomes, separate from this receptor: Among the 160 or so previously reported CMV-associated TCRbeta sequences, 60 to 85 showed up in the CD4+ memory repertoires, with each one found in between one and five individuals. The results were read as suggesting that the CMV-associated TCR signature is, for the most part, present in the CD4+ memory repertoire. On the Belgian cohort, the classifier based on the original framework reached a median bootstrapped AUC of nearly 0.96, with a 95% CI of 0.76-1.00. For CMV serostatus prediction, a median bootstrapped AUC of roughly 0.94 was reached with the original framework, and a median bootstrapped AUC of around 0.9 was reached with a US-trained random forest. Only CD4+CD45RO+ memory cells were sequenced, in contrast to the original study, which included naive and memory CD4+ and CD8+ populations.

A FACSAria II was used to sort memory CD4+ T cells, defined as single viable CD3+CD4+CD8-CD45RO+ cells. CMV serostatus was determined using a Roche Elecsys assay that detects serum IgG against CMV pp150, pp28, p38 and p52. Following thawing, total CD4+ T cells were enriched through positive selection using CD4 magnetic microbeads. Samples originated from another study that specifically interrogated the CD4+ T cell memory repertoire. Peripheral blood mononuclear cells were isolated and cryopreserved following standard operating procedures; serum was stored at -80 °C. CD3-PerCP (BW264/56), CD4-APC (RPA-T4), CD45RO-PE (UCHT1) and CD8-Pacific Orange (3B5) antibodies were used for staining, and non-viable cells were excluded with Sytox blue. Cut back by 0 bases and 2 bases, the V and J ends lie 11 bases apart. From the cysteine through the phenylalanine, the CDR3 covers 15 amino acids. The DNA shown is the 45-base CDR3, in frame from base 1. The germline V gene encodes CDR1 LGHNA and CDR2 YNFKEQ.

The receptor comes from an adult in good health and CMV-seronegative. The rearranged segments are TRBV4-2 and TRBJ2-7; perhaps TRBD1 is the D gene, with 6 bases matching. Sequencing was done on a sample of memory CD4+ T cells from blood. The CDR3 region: CASSQEGRGAYEQYF. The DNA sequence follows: TGTGCCAGCAGCCAAGAAGGCAGGGGTGCCTACGAGCAGTACTTC.